The 17 T cell receptor beta chains below were found in one sample sequenced in a study of T cell clonotyping in hematopoietic cell transplantation. The repertoire was sequenced with immunoSEQ multiplex PCR; TCRdb's copy has only in-frame clones and lacks some. Of 25,000 to 35,000 clones in the sample, 60% to 80% were seen once. The time point here: recipient sample about 28 days before transplant, after cytoreduction. The sequenced sample was peripheral blood mononuclear cells, obtained before stem cell transplant. These receptors were collected from a man in his fifties or sixties with myelodysplastic syndrome. Some clones in this sample may be carry-over from other donors' samples.

The J gene is TRBJ2-1, the V gene TRBV9; TRBD2 agrees at 11 bases. Looked up from germline, CDR1 is SGDLS and CDR2 is YYNGEE. The V segment lost 3 bases and the J segment 8 bases; nucleotides outside the gene matches: 4. CDR3 size: 14 residues. The DNA for the CDR3 is TGTGCCAGCAGCGGCTTGGGACTAGCGGATGAGCAGTTCTTC. Its translation: CASSGLGLADEQFF. Looking up the rest from reference TRBV9 and TRBJ2-1 gives the full variable domain: DSGVTQTPKHLITATGQRVTLRCSPRSGDLSVYWYQQSLDQGLQFLIQYYNGEERAKGNILERFSAQQFPDLHSELNLSSLELGDSALYFCASSGLGLADEQFFGPGTRLTVL.

The CDR3 spells CASSLGHTFQGNEQFF. The CDR3 bases are TGTGCCAGCAGTTTAGGCCACACCTTCCAGGGGAATGAGCAGTTCTTC. J is TRBJ2-1 and V is TRBV27, with TRBD1 as a possible D gene (6 bases). Germline lookup yields CDR1 MNHEY and CDR2 SMNVEV (reference sequence). The CDR3 consists of 16 residues. V was trimmed by 2 bases and J by 7 bases, leaving 18 bases between them.

This clone occurred a few times. This chain joins TRBV29-1 and TRBJ2-7, with TRBD2 matching 8 bases. Germline CDR1 SQVTM, CDR2 ANQGSEA. The CDR3 spans 13 residues. V trimming: 6 bases; J trimming: 5 bases; junction bases outside the gene matches: 9. The CDR3 loop is CSVRGTGGDEQYF. The CDR3 coding sequence is TGCAGCGTCCGGGGGACGGGGGGGGACGAGCAGTACTTC.

The CDR3 nucleotides are TGTGCCAGCACCGTGACCGGAACCGGGGAGCTGTTTTTT. The encoded protein is CASTVTGTGELFF. This chain connects TRBV2 to TRBJ2-2; D uncertain. Germline assignment: CDR1 SNHLY and CDR2 FYNNEI. The V gene lost 7 bases and the J gene lost 5 bases, with 11 bases spanning the gap. The CDR3 runs to 13 residues.

The chain couples TRBV4-1 to TRBJ1-1; D is ambiguous. CDR1 MGHRA and CDR2 YSYEKL come from the germline V gene. CDR3 length: 17 amino acids. The V gene lost 0 bases and the J gene lost 3 bases, with 17 bases spanning the gap. CDR3 sequence: CASSQESNLPEHTEAFF. Written as DNA, the CDR3 is TGCGCCAGCAGCCAAGAAAGTAATTTGCCGGAGCACACTGAAGCTTTCTTT.

This clone was counted between two and nine times. The V and J genes are TRBV27 and TRBJ2-3; no definite D call. Trimming pared 4 bases from V and 7 bases from J, leaving 9 bases between. The CDR3 covers 12 residues. In germline, CDR1 is MNHEY, CDR2 SMNVEV (reference sequence). CDR3 in DNA: TGTGCCAGCAGTTGGATGGGAAATACGCAGTATTTT. Its translation is CASSWMGNTQYF.

This clone was seen a few times. This chain links TRBV7-2 with TRBJ1-6, with TRBD1 matching over 7 bases. With V trimmed by 6 bases and J by 7 bases, 6 bases remained unmatched. Germline V CDR1 and CDR2: SGHTA, FQGNSA. The CDR3 has 14 amino acids. The CDR3 DNA sequence: TGTGCCAGCAGACCCAGGACAGGCAATTCACCCCTCCACTTT. Translation gives CASRPRTGNSPLHF. The full variable domain, rest sourced from reference TRBV7-2 and TRBJ1-6, is GAGVSQSPSNKVTEKGKDVELRCDPISGHTALYWYRQSLGQGLEFLIYFQGNSAPDKSGLPSDRFSAERTGGSVSTLTIQRTQQEDSAVYLCASRPRTGNSPLHFGNGTRLTVT.

The chain combines TRBV4-3 with TRBJ2-7, with TRBD1 matching 10 bases. CDR1 and CDR2 from the germline V gene are LGHNA and YSLEER. Trimming cost V 1 base and J 7 bases; bases outside gene matches: 7. The CDR3 loop spans 15 amino acids. Here the CDR3 reads CASSQGQGAFGEQYF. DNA for the CDR3: TGCGCCAGCAGCCAAGGACAGGGGGCCTTTGGGGAGCAGTACTTC.

This chain links TRBV25-1 with TRBJ2-6, with D unclear. Trimming shortened V by 4 bases and J by 4 bases, and 8 bases separated the two germline ends. The CDR3 runs to 14 residues. The germline gives CDR1 MGHDK, CDR2 SYGVNS. Written as DNA, the CDR3 is TGTGCCAGCAGTGGTACATCAGGGGCCAACGTCCTGACTTTC. It yields the protein CASSGTSGANVLTF.

The chain combines TRBV14 with TRBJ1-2; 10 positions match TRBD1. CDR1 SGHDN and CDR2 FVKESK come from the germline V gene. This CDR3 has 15 amino acids. The V and J ends lost 1 base and 7 bases, in that order; junction bases with no gene match: 6. The CDR3 nucleotides are TGTGCCAGCAGCCAAGCCGGGACAGGGGTCTCTGGCTACACCTTC. Amino acid sequence: CASSQAGTGVSGYTF.

By proportion, this clone is medium-sized. The rearrangement joins TRBV4-1 to TRBJ2-5; D not resolved. The ends were cut back, 0 bases at V and 9 bases at J, with 8 bases in the middle. The CDR3 covers 12 residues. The germline CDR1 and CDR2 sequences are MGHRA and YSYEKL. CDR3 in DNA: TGCGCCAGCAGCCAAGATCATGGGGCCCAGTACTTC. Translating it yields CASSQDHGAQYF.

The chain joins TRBV6-1 to TRBJ2-2, with 7 bases matching TRBD1. The V segment lost 6 bases and the J segment 5 bases; nucleotides outside the gene matches: 3. The germline V gene has CDR1 MNHNS and CDR2 SASEGT. This CDR3 is 13 amino acids long. CDR3 amino acids: CASRTGSTGELFF. CDR3 nucleotide sequence: TGTGCCAGCAGGACAGGGTCTACCGGGGAGCTGTTTTTT.

This chain uses TRBV25-1 with TRBJ2-3; D gene uncertain. This CDR3 has 14 amino acids. Per germline, CDR1 MGHDK and CDR2 SYGVNS. The V and J ends lost 2 bases and 6 bases respectively, with 12 bases between them. The CDR3 nucleotides read TGTGCCAGCAGTGAAGGGTGGCAGGCGGATACGCAGTATTTT. This codes for CASSEGWQADTQYF.

This clone has just one count. The chain uses TRBV19 and TRBJ2-7; 7 bases are a match to TRBD1. CDR3 length: 15 amino acids. Germline V gives CDR1 LNHDA, CDR2 SQIVND (reference sequence). With 4 bases clipped from V and 4 bases from J, the junction kept 10 bases outside the gene matches. In nucleotides, the CDR3 is TGTGCCAGTAGTACTGGGACAGAGAAAGAATACGAGCAGTACTTC. This translates into CASSTGTEKEYEQYF. The whole variable domain, filled in from reference TRBV19 and TRBJ2-7, reads DGGITQSPKYLFRKEGQNVTLSCEQNLNHDAMYWYRQDPGQGLRLIYYSQIVNDFQKGDIAEGYSVSREKKESFPLTVTSAQKNPTAFYLCASSTGTEKEYEQYFGPGTRLTVT.

The chain recombines TRBV29-1 with TRBJ2-2; 10 bases align to TRBD1. The CDR3 contains 16 residues. Germline lookup yields CDR1 SQVTM and CDR2 ANQGSEA. V lost 2 bases to trimming and J lost 5 bases; unmatched junction nucleotides: 8. CDR3 sequence reads: CSVESGTGVGTGELFF. The CDR3 DNA reads as TGCAGCGTTGAATCCGGGACAGGGGTAGGGACCGGGGAGCTGTTTTTT.

The chain uses TRBV7-2 and TRBJ2-4; 8 nucleotides align to TRBD2. Germline CDR1 and CDR2: SGHTA and FQGNSA. This CDR3 is 14 amino acids long. The ends lost 5 bases at V and 6 bases at J; junction bases unmatched: 6. The CDR3 sequence: CASSEAGEGNIQYF. The CDR3, as DNA: TGTGCCAGCAGCGAAGCGGGAGAGGGAAACATTCAGTACTTC.

The sample holds one count of this clone. The V gene is TRBV28, the J gene TRBJ2-3, with a weak D call TRBD1 (6 bases). The CDR3 is 14 amino acids. Germline lookup yields CDR1 MDHEN and CDR2 SYDVKM. Between the trimmed V and J ends, which lost 4 bases and 3 bases, there was a span of 11 bases. The DNA of the CDR3 is TGTGCCAGCAGTTCCCGGACAGCGACAGATACGCAGTATTTT. It is translated as CASSSRTATDTQYF.